The 30 T cell receptor beta chains reported below all come from one sample, sequenced in a study of T cell changes during pregnancy in multiple sclerosis. Profiling relied on immunoSEQ multiplex PCR, and the TCRdb table lists in-frame clones only, not all of them. The data show around 66,000 clones, with 90% to 95% seen just once and 2% to 2.5% held by the top ten. The material was peripheral blood, obtained in the third trimester of pregnancy. The origin of the receptors is a female donor in good health, enrolled as a control in a pregnancy study.

V usage is TRBV7-6 and J usage is TRBJ2-7, with 13 bases that match TRBD2. Germline values: CDR1 SGHVS, CDR2 FNYEAQ. The CDR3 has 18 amino acids. The V gene end was trimmed by 3 bases and the J gene end by 2 bases; junction bases not matched to a gene: 10. The CDR3 loop reads CASSFGTSGAGETYEQYF. In nucleotides, the CDR3 is TGTGCCAGCAGCTTTGGGACTAGCGGGGCAGGGGAGACCTACGAGCAGTACTTC.

The rearrangement joins TRBV5-5 to TRBJ2-2, with D tentatively TRBD1 (6 bases). Trimming cost V 4 bases and J 1 base, with 14 bases left between them. This CDR3 spans 16 amino acids. Germline V CDR1 and CDR2: SGHKS, YYEKEE (reference sequence). For the CDR3, the DNA is TGTGCCAGCAGCCCCCGACAGGAAAGGAACACCGGGGAGCTGTTTTTT. Its protein is CASSPRQERNTGELFF.

The chain uses TRBV7-2 and TRBJ1-5; D remains unclear. V was cut by 4 bases and J by 3 bases, with 7 bases left in between. The CDR3 has 13 amino acids. Germline V CDR1 and CDR2: SGHTA, FQGNSA. The CDR3 spells CASSSRSNQPQHF. The CDR3 region has the DNA TGTGCCAGCAGCTCCCGGTCCAATCAGCCCCAGCATTTT. The full variable domain, with the rest looked up from reference TRBV7-2 and TRBJ1-5, is GAGVSQSPSNKVTEKGKDVELRCDPISGHTALYWYRQSLGQGLEFLIYFQGNSAPDKSGLPSDRFSAERTGGSVSTLTIQRTQQEDSAVYLCASSSRSNQPQHFGDGTRLSIL.

This clone showed up just a few times. V and J are TRBV6-1 and TRBJ2-3; 14 nucleotides line up with TRBD2. Germline V gene lookup returns CDR1 MNHNS and CDR2 SASEGT. The CDR3 consists of 15 residues. The ends lost 5 bases at V and 3 bases at J; junction bases unmatched: 1. Here the CDR3 reads CASSWTSGGTDTQYF. DNA for the CDR3: TGTGCCAGCAGTTGGACTAGCGGGGGGACAGATACGCAGTATTTT.

V is TRBV10-1 and J is TRBJ2-7; 7 nucleotides align to TRBD1. The germline V gene encodes CDR1 WNHNN and CDR2 SYGVQD (reference sequence). The CDR3 runs to 13 residues. Germline trimming cut 5 bases from V and 2 bases from J; bases unmatched to any gene: 3. CDR3 loop: CASSPGQTYEQYF. The CDR3 coding sequence is TGCGCCAGCAGTCCGGGACAGACCTACGAGCAGTACTTC.

This rearrangement joins TRBV5-1 to TRBJ2-1; D possibly corresponds to TRBD1 (5 bases). This CDR3 is 12 amino acids long. Germline-derived CDR1 and CDR2 are SGHRS and YFSETQ. With 4 bases removed from V and 6 bases from J, the gap between germline ends came to 8 bases. CDR3 amino acids: CASSDQGNEQFF. The CDR3 region has the DNA TGCGCCAGCAGCGACCAGGGCAATGAGCAGTTCTTC.

The gene calls are TRBV27 and TRBJ2-5; TRBD2 might be the D (7 bases). This CDR3 is 15 amino acids long. Germline V gives CDR1 MNHEY, CDR2 SMNVEV (reference sequence). V lost 0 bases, J lost 5 bases, and 13 bases lay in between. CDR3 loop: CASSLSTGGWETQYF. DNA of the CDR3: TGTGCCAGCAGTTTATCGACGGGGGGCTGGGAGACCCAGTACTTC.

The chain couples TRBV5-4 to TRBJ1-1; 8 nucleotides agree with TRBD1. The V segment lost 4 bases and the J segment 1 base; nucleotides outside the gene matches: 6. There are 15 residues in the CDR3. Germline CDR1 and CDR2: SGHNT and YYREEE (reference sequence). The CDR3 DNA follows: TGTGCCAGCAGCCCAAAGACAGGGGCGAACACTGAAGCTTTCTTT. Residues: CASSPKTGANTEAFF.

The J gene is TRBJ2-3, the V gene TRBV6-4; weak D call: TRBD2 (6 bases). V was trimmed by 10 bases and J by 4 bases, leaving 18 bases between them. The germline V gene encodes CDR1 MRHNA and CDR2 SNTAGT. This CDR3 has 14 residues. The CDR3 loop is CATSGPGEADTQYF. The CDR3 nucleotides are TGTGCCACCTCGGGCCCGGGAGAGGCAGATACGCAGTATTTT.

V and J are TRBV7-2 and TRBJ1-5; possible D gene TRBD1, 5 bases. The V gene lost 5 bases and the J gene lost 6 bases, with 20 bases spanning the gap. The germline V gene has CDR1 SGHTA and CDR2 FQGNSA. CDR3 length equals 16 residues. CDR3 in amino acids: CASSDQYGLGVQPQHF. The CDR3 nucleotides are TGTGCCAGCAGCGATCAGTACGGGTTAGGGGTTCAGCCCCAGCATTTT.

About this clone: A read error may produce the germline difference seen at one junction end. This rearrangement joins TRBV7-7 to TRBJ2-3, with D perhaps matching TRBD2 (7 bases). Germline lookup yields CDR1 SSHAT and CDR2 FNYEAQ (reference sequence). CDR3 size: 15 residues. As DNA, the CDR3 is TGTGCTAGCAGCTTAGGGGGGGTGTACACAGATACGCAGTATTTT. This codes for CASSLGGVYTDTQYF.

V gene TRBV11-2 combines with J gene TRBJ1-2, with D possibly matching TRBD1 (5 bases). Germline values: CDR1 SGHAT, CDR2 FQNNGV. V lost 5 bases, J lost 0 bases, and 19 bases lay in between. The CDR3 has 17 amino acids. The CDR3 reads CASSPLQRRGTNYGYTF. CDR3 in DNA: TGTGCCAGCAGCCCATTACAACGGAGGGGAACTAACTATGGCTACACCTTC. The whole variable domain, remainder taken from reference TRBV11-2 and TRBJ1-2, is EAGVAQSPRYKIIEKRQSVAFWCNPISGHATLYWYQQILGQGPKLLIQFQNNGVVDDSQLPKDRFSAERLKGVDSTLKIQPAKLEDSAVYLCASSPLQRRGTNYGYTFGSGTRLTVV.

The V call is TRBV19, the J call TRBJ2-7; 8 nucleotides align to TRBD1. The ends lost 2 bases at V and 3 bases at J; junction bases unmatched: 6. CDR3 size: 15 residues. The germline gives CDR1 LNHDA, CDR2 SQIVND (reference sequence). The CDR3 DNA is TGTGCCAGTAGTATAATCGGGACAGGAGACTACGAGCAGTACTTC. Translated: CASSIIGTGDYEQYF.

The chain uses TRBV9 and TRBJ2-7, with TRBD1 identical over 9 bases. The trim removed 0 bases at V and 4 bases at J, leaving 5 bases unmatched. Germline V lookup: CDR1 SGDLS, CDR2 YYNGEE. The CDR3 is made up of 15 amino acids. CDR3 region: CASSVARDRVYEQYF. CDR3 coding DNA: TGTGCCAGCAGCGTAGCCCGGGACAGGGTATACGAGCAGTACTTC.

This clone was counted once. The chain uses TRBV7-8 and TRBJ2-3, with D tentatively TRBD2 (6 bases). V lost 6 bases to trimming and J lost 5 bases, with 15 bases between them. The CDR3 contains 14 residues. Looked up from germline, CDR1 is SGHVS and CDR2 is FQNEAQ. The CDR3 region is CASSFTGGKDTQYF. CDR3 DNA sequence: TGTGCCAGCAGTTTCACAGGAGGGAAAGATACGCAGTATTTT.

The rearrangement links TRBV6-1 to TRBJ2-2, with D maybe TRBD2 (6 bases). CDR1 is MNHNS and CDR2 is SASEGT in the germline V gene. The CDR3 spans 14 residues. The germline V and J ends were trimmed by 3 bases and 6 bases, with 11 bases remaining between them. CDR3: CASSEKGEAGELFF. CDR3 nucleotide sequence: TGTGCCAGCAGTGAGAAAGGGGAGGCCGGGGAGCTGTTTTTT.

V and J are TRBV27 and TRBJ2-7; TRBD2 might be the D (7 bases). Trimming took 7 bases from V and 3 from J, leaving 19 bases between them. The germline CDR1 and CDR2 sequences are MNHEY and SMNVEV (reference sequence). CDR3 length: 15 residues. The CDR3: CASNPIGGAGYEQYF. In nucleotides, the CDR3 is TGTGCCAGCAATCCAATAGGGGGGGCGGGCTACGAGCAGTACTTC.

The chain recombines TRBV23-1 with TRBJ2-5; 8 positions match TRBD1. TRBV23-1 carries the ORF label, with uncertain function. CDR3 length: 18 amino acids. After removal of 0 bases from V and 2 bases from J, the junction contained 11 bases not matched to a gene. CDR3 in DNA: TGCGCCAGCAGTCAATCGCTCCAGGGGGCGAGCACGCAAGAGACCCAGTACTTC. Protein product: CASSQSLQGASTQETQYF.

This clone was detected once. The V gene is TRBV5-1, the J gene TRBJ2-1; 8 bases line up with TRBD2. Germline trimming cut 5 bases from V and 6 bases from J; bases unmatched to any gene: 10. The CDR3 covers 15 residues. Germline values: CDR1 SGHRS, CDR2 YFSETQ. CDR3 bases: TGCGCCAGCAGTCCTGTAAGCGGGAGTAGCAATGAGCAGTTCTTC. Its protein is CASSPVSGSSNEQFF.

The V gene is TRBV9, the J gene TRBJ1-2; D is uncertain. V lost 0 bases, J lost 5 bases, and 14 bases lay in between. The CDR3 extends over 15 amino acids. Germline V CDR1 and CDR2: SGDLS, YYNGEE. The CDR3 loop reads CASSVAFEGSYGYTF. The CDR3 nucleotides are TGTGCCAGCAGCGTAGCTTTTGAGGGCTCTTATGGCTACACCTTC.

J is TRBJ2-5 and V is TRBV27, with 8 positions matching TRBD1. CDR1 is MNHEY, CDR2 SMNVEV, per germline (reference sequence). This CDR3 comprises 13 residues. Losses at the gene ends were 4 bases for V and 5 bases for J; bases not matched to a gene: 3. The CDR3 region has the DNA TGTGCCAGCAGTTCCCGGACAGGGGAGACCCAGTACTTC. The encoded protein is CASSSRTGETQYF.

The chain carries TRBV6-1 and TRBJ1-3; 7 nucleotides match TRBD1. CDR3 length: 15 residues. Trimming cost V 8 bases and J 0 bases; bases outside gene matches: 7. CDR1 and CDR2 from the germline V gene are MNHNS and SASEGT. The CDR3: CASDLGQASGNTIYF. DNA for the CDR3: TGTGCCAGCGACTTAGGACAGGCCTCTGGAAACACCATATATTTT.

The chain combines TRBV19 with TRBJ2-7; 14 nucleotides agree with TRBD2. From germline, CDR1 is LNHDA and CDR2 SQIVND (reference sequence). The V gene end was trimmed by 6 bases and the J gene end by 5 bases; junction bases not matched to a gene: 3. This CDR3 has 14 amino acids. CDR3 sequence reads: CASSGTSGSDEQYF. DNA of the CDR3: TGTGCCAGTAGCGGGACTAGCGGGAGCGACGAGCAGTACTTC.

The genes are TRBV15 and TRBJ2-1; 8 bases map to TRBD2. Looked up from germline, CDR1 is LNHNV and CDR2 is YYDKDF (reference sequence). CDR3 size: 15 residues. V shed 3 bases, J shed 2 bases, and the junction held 3 bases outside the gene matches. DNA of the CDR3: TGTGCCACCAGCAGCCGGGGGGGGCCCTACAATGAGCAGTTCTTC. Protein: CATSSRGGPYNEQFF.

The chain joins TRBV19 to TRBJ2-1; a weak D match, TRBD1 (6 bases). This CDR3 spans 17 amino acids. The V gene's germline CDR1 is LNHDA and CDR2 SQIVND (reference sequence). The V end lost 7 bases, the J end lost 0 bases, and 19 bases lay between the germline ends. The CDR3 DNA reads TGTGCCAGTAAGTCTTTGGGGGCCCGGAGCTCCTACAATGAGCAGTTCTTC. Amino acid sequence: CASKSLGARSSYNEQFF.

J is TRBJ2-3 and V is TRBV19; 8 positions agree with TRBD1. The CDR3 loop spans 15 amino acids. Germline trimming cut 3 bases from V and 4 bases from J; bases unmatched to any gene: 6. Per germline, CDR1 LNHDA and CDR2 SQIVND (reference sequence). The CDR3 DNA reads TGTGCCAGTAGTATTTTACAGGGGGGATCAGATACGCAGTATTTT. It is translated as CASSILQGGSDTQYF.

This chain links TRBV19 with TRBJ2-3; TRBD2 matches at 11 bases. V shed 4 bases and J 5 bases; nucleotides not matched to a gene: 11. This CDR3 region has 17 residues. The germline gives CDR1 LNHDA, CDR2 SQIVND (reference sequence). The CDR3 loop reads CASSKLAGDLYRDTQYF. CDR3 coding DNA: TGTGCCAGTAGTAAACTAGCGGGGGACCTCTACCGAGATACGCAGTATTTT. Filled out from reference TRBV19 and TRBJ2-3, the complete variable domain reads DGGITQSPKYLFRKEGQNVTLSCEQNLNHDAMYWYRQDPGQGLRLIYYSQIVNDFQKGDIAEGYSVSREKKESFPLTVTSAQKNPTAFYLCASSKLAGDLYRDTQYFGPGTRLTVL.

The rearrangement uses TRBV30 and TRBJ2-5; 10 nucleotides agree with TRBD2. The CDR3 totals 14 residues. CDR1 and CDR2 from the germline V gene are GTSNPN and SVGIG (reference sequence). CDR3 DNA sequence: TGTGCAACTAACCTAGCGGGGGCAGGGGAGACCCAGTACTTC. Residues: CATNLAGAGETQYF.

The chain joins TRBV7-8 to TRBJ2-5; weak D call: TRBD1 (5 bases). The CDR3 covers 13 residues. V was pared by 3 bases and J by 6 bases, with 11 bases between. Germline V gene lookup returns CDR1 SGHVS and CDR2 FQNEAQ. CDR3 sequence reads: CASSFPQGKTQYF. The CDR3, as DNA: TGTGCCAGCAGCTTTCCTCAGGGAAAGACCCAGTACTTC.

V usage is TRBV5-6 and J usage is TRBJ1-1, with D perhaps matching TRBD1 (5 bases). CDR3 length equals 16 residues. The V and J ends lost 4 bases and 0 bases respectively, with 16 bases between them. The germline gives CDR1 SGHDT, CDR2 YYEEEE. In DNA, the CDR3 is TGTGCCAGCAGCCTAGGGGTAGGGGATATGAACACTGAAGCTTTCTTT. Amino acid sequence: CASSLGVGDMNTEAFF.